These 27 T cell receptor beta chains were sequenced from one sample in a study of early T cells in non-severe SARS-CoV-2 infection. TCRdb re-called the 5' RACE reads with MiXCR, one entry per CDR3 protein. The sample has 52,000 or so distinct CDR3 sequences; under 8.5% are singletons. The sequencing used whole blood, collected at baseline. These receptors all stem from an adult who was a healthcare worker with PCR-confirmed SARS-CoV-2 infection or an uninfected control (not recorded which).

This clonotype was picked up a small number of times. The chain employs TRBV27 and TRBJ1-1, with D unclear. The CDR3 runs to 15 residues. V lost 1 base, J lost 4 bases, and 13 bases lay in between. Germline loops: CDR1 MNHEY, CDR2 SMNVEV (reference sequence). The CDR3 DNA is TGTGCCAGCAGTTTATATCTGGGTCTTGGCACTGAAGCTTTCTTT. It codes for CASSLYLGLGTEAFF.

This clonotype occurred a few times. CDR3 sequence: CSATSALISGANVLTF. The CDR3 DNA is TGCAGCGCCACGAGCGCCCTGATCTCTGGGGCCAACGTCCTGACTTTC. The V call is TRBV29-1, the J call TRBJ2-6; D is ambiguous. Germline V CDR1 and CDR2: SQVTM, ANQGSEA. Between the trimmed V and J ends, which lost 7 bases and 0 bases, there was a span of 16 bases. The CDR3 sequence is 16 residues long.

This chain connects TRBV15 to TRBJ1-1, with TRBD1 matching 7 bases. The germline V gene encodes CDR1 LNHNV and CDR2 YYDKDF (reference sequence). With 3 bases clipped from V and 4 bases from J, the junction kept 8 bases outside the gene matches. This CDR3 comprises 15 residues. CDR3 in amino acids: CATSRGEGAITEAFF. As DNA, the CDR3 is TGTGCCACCAGCAGGGGAGAGGGGGCGATCACTGAAGCTTTCTTT.

This clonotype was counted many times. The rearrangement links TRBV2 to TRBJ2-7; no reliable D call. Germline CDR1 and CDR2: SNHLY and FYNNEI. V shed 4 bases and J shed 4 bases, with 14 bases lying between them. The CDR3 extends over 14 amino acids. CDR3 amino acids: CASSAARSFYEQYF. The CDR3 coding sequence is TGTGCCAGCAGTGCCGCCCGATCCTTTTACGAGCAGTACTTC. The variable domain in full, completed from reference TRBV2 and TRBJ2-7, reads EPEVTQTPSHQVTQMGQEVILRCVPISNHLYFYWYRQILGQKVEFLVSFYNNEISEKSEIFDDQFSVERPDGSNFTLKIRSTKLEDSAMYFCASSAARSFYEQYFGPGTRLTVT.

The chain links TRBV29-1 to TRBJ1-2; 8 bases map to TRBD1. J lost 0 bases, V lost 3 bases, and 12 bases had no gene match. CDR3 length equals 17 residues. Germline-derived CDR1 and CDR2 are SQVTM and ANQGSEA. The CDR3 protein is CSVDLEQGERTNYGYTF. The CDR3 nucleotides are TGCAGCGTTGACCTAGAACAGGGGGAACGTACTAACTATGGCTACACCTTC.

The chain combines TRBV9 with TRBJ2-3, with 10 bases identical to TRBD1. Looked up from germline, CDR1 is SGDLS and CDR2 is YYNGEE. Trimming took 4 bases from V and 0 from J; bases not matched to a gene: 11. The CDR3 contains 18 residues. Here the CDR3 reads CASSYRDRGSHSTDTQYF. The DNA of the CDR3 is TGTGCCAGCAGCTACCGGGACAGGGGATCCCATAGCACAGATACGCAGTATTTT. Based on the CDR3 plus reference TRBV9 and TRBJ2-3, the full variable domain is DSGVTQTPKHLITATGQRVTLRCSPRSGDLSVYWYQQSLDQGLQFLIQYYNGEERAKGNILERFSAQQFPDLHSELNLSSLELGDSALYFCASSYRDRGSHSTDTQYFGPGTRLTVL.

This clonotype showed up just a few times. V usage is TRBV7-2 and J usage is TRBJ2-5; D is undetermined. The germline V and J ends were trimmed by 7 bases and 2 bases, with 11 bases remaining between them. This CDR3 is 13 amino acids long. The germline CDR1 and CDR2 sequences are SGHTA and FQGNSA. This CDR3 reads CASTRRVQETQYF. As DNA, the CDR3 is TGTGCCAGCACCCGACGGGTTCAAGAGACCCAGTACTTC. The full variable domain, in which reference TRBV7-2 and TRBJ2-5 provide the parts outside the CDR3, is GAGVSQSPSNKVTEKGKDVELRCDPISGHTALYWYRQSLGQGLEFLIYFQGNSAPDKSGLPSDRFSAERTGGSVSTLTIQRTQQEDSAVYLCASTRRVQETQYFGPGTRLLVL.

The chain links TRBV6-5 to TRBJ2-7; 8 nucleotides align to TRBD1. The CDR3 consists of 16 residues. CDR1 MNHEY and CDR2 SVGAGI come from the germline V gene. J lost 7 bases, V lost 5 bases, and 16 bases had no gene match. The DNA of the CDR3 is TGTGCCAGCAGTCTAACATATGGCAGGGGGCTAGGAGAGCAGTACTTC. The encoded protein is CASSLTYGRGLGEQYF.

This clonotype has only a few counts. V is TRBV6-2 or TRBV6-3 and J is TRBJ2-1; 9 bases map to TRBD1. V lost 5 bases, J lost 8 bases, and 13 bases stayed unmatched. This CDR3 contains 16 residues. Per germline, CDR1 MNHEY and CDR2 SVGEGT. The CDR3 nucleotides read TGTGCCAGCAGTCGGGACAGGGTAGGTGATGGTCATGAGCAGTTCTTC. It is translated as CASSRDRVGDGHEQFF.

This clonotype was detected many times. The chain joins TRBV20-1 to TRBJ2-3; 7 bases agree with TRBD2. V shed 2 bases and J 3 bases; nucleotides not matched to a gene: 5. CDR3 length: 14 amino acids. The germline gives CDR1 DFQATT, CDR2 SNEGSKA (reference sequence). CDR3 sequence reads: CSARSSGPTDTQYF. CDR3 sequence (DNA): TGCAGTGCTAGATCTAGCGGACCAACAGATACGCAGTATTTT.

This clonotype was recorded a few times. This chain joins TRBV5-1 and TRBJ1-4; perhaps TRBD1 as D (5 bases). This CDR3 contains 14 residues. Looked up from germline, CDR1 is SGHRS and CDR2 is YFSETQ. V lost 7 bases and J lost 4, with 14 bases in between. CDR3 residues: CASGIGTVNEKLFF. The CDR3 DNA follows: TGCGCCAGCGGAATAGGGACCGTTAATGAAAAACTGTTTTTT.

This clonotype was seen many times. This sequence joins TRBV4-2 and TRBJ2-3, with D perhaps matching TRBD1 or TRBD2 (5 bases each). With 0 bases removed from V and 2 bases from J, the gap between germline ends came to 18 bases. The CDR3 covers 18 residues. Germline CDR1 and CDR2: LGHNA and YNFKEQ. The CDR3 is CASSQDPAGTANTDTQYF. The CDR3 DNA sequence: TGTGCCAGCAGCCAAGATCCTGCCGGGACGGCAAACACAGATACGCAGTATTTT.

There are many counts of this clonotype. The chain uses TRBV6-2 or TRBV6-3 and TRBJ2-7; 8 nucleotides line up with TRBD1. Germline values: CDR1 MNHEY, CDR2 SVGEGT. The CDR3 is 13 residues long. After removal of 2 bases from V and 11 bases from J, the junction contained 8 bases not matched to a gene. The chain's CDR3 is CASSYAGQDDEYF. CDR3 nucleotides: TGTGCCAGCAGTTACGCGGGACAGGACGATGAGTACTTC.

This rearrangement joins TRBV7-2 to TRBJ2-7; 8 bases are a match to TRBD2. CDR1 is SGHTA, CDR2 FQGNSA, per germline. CDR3 length: 13 amino acids. V shed 2 bases, J shed 9 bases, and the junction held 6 bases outside the gene matches. Here the CDR3 reads CASSLRRGAGQYF. Written as DNA, the CDR3 is TGTGCCAGCAGCTTACGGCGGGGGGCAGGGCAGTACTTC.

This rearrangement joins TRBV7-6 to TRBJ2-2; D is possibly TRBD2 (7 bases). CDR1 is SGHVS and CDR2 is FNYEAQ in the germline V gene. CDR3 length: 16 residues. V lost 3 bases to trimming and J lost 0 bases, with 11 bases between them. The CDR3 loop reads CASSFGGAANTGELFF. DNA of the CDR3: TGTGCCAGCAGCTTTGGGGGGGCTGCGAACACCGGGGAGCTGTTTTTT.

In its sample, this clonotype was seen many times. The chain carries TRBV6-2 or TRBV6-3 and TRBJ2-7; no clear D. Germline V CDR1 and CDR2: MNHEY, SVGEGT. This CDR3 contains 14 residues. Deletions cut 4 bases from V and 0 bases from J, with 10 bases between. As DNA, the CDR3 is TGTGCCAGCAGTTCCGACTGGAGCTCCTACGAGCAGTACTTC. Protein: CASSSDWSSYEQYF.

Only a few counts were recorded for this clonotype. V and J are TRBV27 and TRBJ2-7; D is ambiguous. Germline CDR1 MNHEY, CDR2 SMNVEV (reference sequence). The CDR3 has 16 residues. Deletions cut 4 bases from V and 3 bases from J, with 19 bases between. The CDR3 DNA is TGTGCCAGCAGTTCCCTCCCCTCTAGTGAGAGCTACGAGCAGTACTTC. It encodes CASSSLPSSESYEQYF.

This clonotype turned up a few times. Here the CDR3 DNA reads TGTGCCAGCTCCAGGGGGCCGCTATCAGTCTATGGCTACACCTTC. Residues: CASSRGPLSVYGYTF. The rearrangement links TRBV13 to TRBJ1-2; 8 bases match TRBD1. The CDR3 extends over 15 amino acids. The germline CDR1 and CDR2 sequences are PRHDT and FYEKMQ (reference sequence). With 8 bases clipped from V and 4 bases from J, the junction kept 12 bases outside the gene matches. Together with reference TRBV13 and TRBJ1-2, the CDR3 gives the full variable domain: AAGVIQSPRHLIKEKRETATLKCYPIPRHDTVYWYQQGPGQDPQFLISFYEKMQSDKGSIPDRFSAQQFSDYHSELNMSSLELGDSALYFCASSRGPLSVYGYTFGSGTRLTVV.

This clonotype occurred a few times. V and J are TRBV11-2 and TRBJ1-6; D call uncertain. The CDR3 runs 12 residues. Germline V gives CDR1 SGHAT, CDR2 FQNNGV. Trimming stripped 7 bases from V and 8 bases from J, with 9 bases between. For the CDR3, the DNA is TGTGCCAGCAACTTCTACGATTCACCCCTCCACTTT. Amino acid sequence: CASNFYDSPLHF.

This clonotype was detected ten times or more. This rearrangement joins TRBV29-1 to TRBJ2-7, with D possibly being TRBD1 (5 bases). Germline assignment: CDR1 SQVTM and CDR2 ANQGSEA. Between the trimmed V and J ends, which lost 7 bases and 3 bases, there was a span of 10 bases. The CDR3 is 11 amino acids. The CDR3, as DNA: TGCAGCGCCGGACAACTCTACGAGCAGTACTTC. This encodes CSAGQLYEQYF.

Note on this clonotype: Relative to the germline gene, one junction end is altered; a read error may explain this. This sequence joins TRBV9 and TRBJ2-3; 11 bases agree with TRBD2. Germline CDR1 reads SGDLS; CDR2 reads YYNGEE. The CDR3 totals 17 residues. CDR3: CASSVFSGGGRTDTKYF. In DNA form, the CDR3 reads TGTGCCAGCAGCGTTTTTAGCGGGGGGGGACGCACAGATACGAAGTATTTT.

The chain links TRBV7-9 to TRBJ1-1, with 8 bases lining up with TRBD1. Germline V CDR1 and CDR2: SEHNR, FQNEAQ (reference sequence). The V and J ends lost 5 bases and 5 bases, in that order; junction bases with no gene match: 7. This CDR3 comprises 14 residues. CDR3 sequence: CASSRGQGRTEAFF. As DNA, the CDR3 is TGTGCCAGCAGCCGAGGACAGGGTCGGACTGAAGCTTTCTTT.

The rearrangement links TRBV12-3 or TRBV12-4 to TRBJ1-5; 7 nucleotides align to TRBD1. The CDR3 contains 13 residues. The V and J ends lost 7 bases and 10 bases, in that order; junction bases with no gene match: 10. CDR3 in amino acids: CASTEDRNNPQHF. The CDR3 DNA follows: TGTGCCAGCACCGAGGACAGGAATAATCCCCAGCATTTT.

This clonotype has a count of ten or more. The chain combines TRBV6-4 with TRBJ2-1; 14 bases map to TRBD2. This CDR3 is 15 amino acids long. Trimming cost V 0 bases and J 12 bases; bases outside gene matches: 4. From germline, CDR1 is MRHNA and CDR2 SNTAGT. CDR3 sequence (DNA): TGTGCCAGCAGTGACTCGACTAGCGGGGGGGCCGGGCAGTTCTTC. Encoded protein: CASSDSTSGGAGQFF.

This clonotype was found many times. The rearrangement links TRBV20-1 to TRBJ2-3, with D possibly being TRBD1 or TRBD2 (5 bases each). V was pared by 5 bases and J by 0 bases, with 15 bases between. CDR1 and CDR2 from the germline V gene are DFQATT and SNEGSKA (reference sequence). The CDR3 has 15 residues. CDR3 DNA: TGCAGTGCTGGGACCCCCGGGGCTAGCACAGATACGCAGTATTTT. This encodes CSAGTPGASTDTQYF.

The rearrangement joins TRBV5-1 to TRBJ2-5; D unresolved. Trimming stripped 4 bases from V and 4 bases from J, with 11 bases between. Germline lookup yields CDR1 SGHRS and CDR2 YFSETQ. There are 13 residues in the CDR3. CDR3 sequence: CASSTLPPETQYF. The DNA of the CDR3 is TGCGCCAGCAGCACACTGCCTCCAGAGACCCAGTACTTC.

The chain uses TRBV15 and TRBJ2-7; unclear D gene. Germline V lookup: CDR1 LNHNV, CDR2 YYDKDF (reference sequence). Trimming took off 0 bases at V and 5 bases at J, with 11 bases between the two ends. CDR3 length: 14 residues. The CDR3 loop is CATSRDALGNEQYF. The CDR3 DNA reads as TGTGCCACCAGCAGAGACGCCCTTGGGAACGAGCAGTACTTC.